What follows are 24 T cell receptor beta chains derived from one specimen sequenced in a study of CD8 T cells in Susac syndrome. Random hexamers primed reverse transcription of about 0.45 to 1 ug RNA. TCRdb re-analysed the immunoSEQ multiplex PCR reads in MiXCR, keeping a single row per CDR3 protein. The sample yields 210,000 or so distinct CDR3 sequences, approximately 90% seen once. The sample comprised CD8+ T cells from PBMCs. The receptors were sampled from a human donor with multiple sclerosis.

This chain uses TRBV15 with TRBJ1-2; D not certain. CDR1 is LNHNV and CDR2 is YYDKDF in the germline V gene (reference sequence). The CDR3 is made up of 15 amino acids. Trimming took 5 bases from V and 5 from J, leaving 18 bases between them. As DNA, the CDR3 is TGTGCCACCAGCCCTCCCGAGGGCTACTTATATGGCTACACCTTC. Translating it yields CATSPPEGYLYGYTF. Combining the CDR3 with reference TRBV15 and TRBJ1-2 gives the whole variable domain DAMVIQNPRYQVTQFGKPVTLSCSQTLNHNVMYWYQQKSSQAPKLLFHYYDKDFNNEADTPDNFQSRRPNTSFCFLDIRSPGLGDTAMYLCATSPPEGYLYGYTFGSGTRLTVV.

This clonotype has more than one count but fewer than ten. The chain uses TRBV30 and TRBJ2-7; D may correspond to TRBD1 or TRBD2 (5 bases each). Germline CDR1 GTSNPN, CDR2 SVGIG (reference sequence). The CDR3 sequence is 12 residues long. V was clipped by 5 bases and J by 7 bases, with 15 bases between them. The DNA for the CDR3 is TGTGCCTGGTCGGGGACCCCGGGAGAGCAGTACTTC. It translates to CAWSGTPGEQYF.

V usage is TRBV20-1 and J usage is TRBJ2-7, with a tentative D call TRBD2 (6 bases). The length of the CDR3 is 16 residues. The germline gives CDR1 DFQATT, CDR2 SNEGSKA (reference sequence). Trimming removed 6 bases from V and 3 bases from J, with 24 bases in between. CDR3: CSAPGSTGLPGYEQYF. The DNA of the CDR3 is TGCAGTGCCCCTGGGTCTACGGGACTCCCGGGCTACGAGCAGTACTTC.

This clonotype was observed once. V gene TRBV7-3 combines with J gene TRBJ2-2; no clear D. This CDR3 is built from 15 residues. Between the trimmed V and J ends, which lost 2 bases and 4 bases, there was a span of 11 bases. Germline V gives CDR1 SGHTA, CDR2 FQGTGA. The CDR3 loop reads CASSLLAGGTGELFF. The CDR3 DNA follows: TGTGCCAGCAGCTTATTGGCAGGCGGCACCGGGGAGCTGTTTTTT. The full variable domain, its missing parts supplied by reference TRBV7-3 and TRBJ2-2, is GAGVSQTPSNKVTEKGKYVELRCDPISGHTALYWYRQSLGQGPEFLIYFQGTGAADDSGLPNDRFFAVRPEGSVSTLKIQRTERGDSAVYLCASSLLAGGTGELFFGEGSRLTVL.

The chain joins TRBV19 to TRBJ1-5, with TRBD1 identical over 7 bases. Germline V gene sequence: CDR1 LNHDA, CDR2 SQIVND (reference sequence). The CDR3 length is 15 residues. V gave up 2 bases and J gave up 3 bases; unmatched junction bases: 4. Here the CDR3 DNA reads TGTGCCAGTAGTATACGGGACAGCTTCAATCAGCCCCAGCATTTT. Translating gives CASSIRDSFNQPQHF.

This chain connects TRBV7-9 to TRBJ2-1, with a tentative D call TRBD2 (7 bases). The germline V gene encodes CDR1 SEHNR and CDR2 FQNEAQ (reference sequence). The CDR3 loop spans 17 amino acids. V was pared by 5 bases and J by 9 bases, with 26 bases between. The CDR3 loop is CASSPLQVLAEGGEQFF. The CDR3 nucleotides read TGTGCCAGCAGCCCCCTGCAGGTCCTAGCGGAAGGGGGTGAGCAGTTCTTC.

This clonotype has just a few counts. The CDR3 is CSVRISYEQYF. The CDR3, as DNA: TGCAGCGTCAGGATTTCCTACGAGCAGTACTTC. The chain is built from TRBV29-1 and TRBJ2-7; D gene unclear. Trimming pared 6 bases from V and 1 base from J, leaving 7 bases between. CDR3 length: 11 residues. Per the germline V gene, CDR1 is SQVTM and CDR2 is ANQGSEA.

V gene TRBV29-1 combines with J gene TRBJ2-1, with 9 bases lining up with TRBD1. Germline CDR1 SQVTM, CDR2 ANQGSEA. Losses at the gene ends were 3 bases for V and 4 bases for J; bases not matched to a gene: 10. There are 16 residues in the CDR3. The CDR3 nucleotides read TGCAGCGTTGATGAAAACCGGGACAGGGCATACAATGAGCAGTTCTTC. It is translated as CSVDENRDRAYNEQFF.

This chain links TRBV6-5 with TRBJ2-6; D call uncertain. Trimming stripped 6 bases from V and 0 bases from J, with 9 bases between. CDR1 and CDR2 from the germline V gene are MNHEY and SVGAGI. This CDR3 region has 15 residues. CDR3 in amino acids: CASSPGSSGANVLTF. In DNA form, the CDR3 reads TGTGCCAGCAGCCCGGGTAGCTCTGGGGCCAACGTCCTGACTTTC.

A single count supports this clonotype. This sequence joins TRBV6-6 and TRBJ1-2; no clear D gene. Germline assignment: CDR1 MNHNY and CDR2 SVGAGI (reference sequence). Trimming shortened V by 3 bases and J by 8 bases, and 4 bases separated the two germline ends. The CDR3 totals 10 residues. CDR3 coding DNA: TGTGCCAGCAGTTATGGAGGCTACACCTTC. It codes for CASSYGGYTF.

The rearrangement links TRBV9 to TRBJ2-1; D gene ambiguous. This CDR3 spans 15 amino acids. Germline loops: CDR1 SGDLS, CDR2 YYNGEE. Trimming removed 5 bases at V and 4 bases at J, with 16 bases between. The DNA of the CDR3 is TGTGCCAGCAGTCCAACGGGTGCTTTGTACAATGAGCAGTTCTTC. Its protein is CASSPTGALYNEQFF.

V and J are TRBV19 and TRBJ1-1, with a possible D match to TRBD1 (6 bases). Trimming left V 11 bases short and J 5 bases short, with 27 bases between. The CDR3 contains 16 residues. Looked up from germline, CDR1 is LNHDA and CDR2 is SQIVND (reference sequence). The CDR3 spells CASRLVGDNMRTEAFF. The CDR3 nucleotides read TGTGCCTCTCGCCTGGTGGGGGACAACATGAGGACTGAAGCTTTCTTT.

The table lists this clonotype with a count of one. The rearrangement uses TRBV7-2 and TRBJ2-2; no clear D. V lost 4 bases to trimming and J lost 7 bases, with 16 bases between them. Germline V lookup: CDR1 SGHTA, CDR2 FQGNSA. The CDR3 has 15 amino acids. CDR3 bases: TGTGCCAGCAGCTCCCCGGGTAGCCTCCACGGGGAGCTGTTTTTT. Protein sequence: CASSSPGSLHGELFF. Based on the CDR3 plus reference TRBV7-2 and TRBJ2-2, the full variable domain is GAGVSQSPSNKVTEKGKDVELRCDPISGHTALYWYRQSLGQGLEFLIYFQGNSAPDKSGLPSDRFSAERTGGSVSTLTIQRTQQEDSAVYLCASSSPGSLHGELFFGEGSRLTVL.

The rearrangement joins TRBV29-1 to TRBJ1-2; 9 bases align to TRBD1. CDR1 and CDR2 from the germline V gene are SQVTM and ANQGSEA. The CDR3 has 14 amino acids. V dropped 7 bases and J dropped 2; count of bases not matched to a gene: 8. CDR3 in amino acids: CSGGPGTGNYGYTF. DNA of the CDR3: TGCAGCGGAGGTCCCGGGACAGGGAACTATGGCTACACCTTC.

J is TRBJ2-1 and V is TRBV19; 10 positions agree with TRBD2. The J segment lost 10 bases and the V segment lost 7 bases, leaving 10 bases of the junction unmatched. The CDR3 is made up of 14 amino acids. Germline V lookup: CDR1 LNHDA, CDR2 SQIVND (reference sequence). The CDR3 DNA reads TGTGCCAGTACGGAGGTAGCGGGAGGACCCGAGCAGTTCTTC. Protein: CASTEVAGGPEQFF.

This rearrangement joins TRBV15 to TRBJ1-5, with 9 bases aligning to TRBD1. Germline V gene lookup returns CDR1 LNHNV and CDR2 YYDKDF (reference sequence). This CDR3 spans 16 amino acids. The ends lost 3 bases at V and 2 bases at J; junction bases unmatched: 5. The CDR3 sequence: CATSRGDRVGNQPQHF. The CDR3 DNA reads TGTGCCACCAGCAGGGGGGACAGGGTCGGCAATCAGCCCCAGCATTTT.

CDR3 in amino acids: CASSVDEGVGQPQHF. CDR3 bases: TGTGCCAGCAGCGTCGATGAGGGAGTAGGGCAGCCCCAGCATTTT. The chain joins TRBV9 to TRBJ1-5; D unresolved. This CDR3 contains 15 residues. In germline, CDR1 is SGDLS, CDR2 YYNGEE. Trimming removed 2 bases at V and 7 bases at J, with 16 bases between.

In its sample, this clonotype was seen once. The rearrangement joins TRBV18 to TRBJ1-6; no reliable D call. Trimming took 2 bases from V and 10 from J, leaving 3 bases between them. This CDR3 is 11 amino acids long. Germline CDR1 KGHSH, CDR2 LQKENI. The CDR3, as DNA: TGTGCCAGCTCACCAAGGTCACCCCTCCACTTT. The encoded protein is CASSPRSPLHF. The variable domain in full, completed from reference TRBV18 and TRBJ1-6, reads NAGVMQNPRHLVRRRGQEARLRCSPMKGHSHVYWYRQLPEEGLKFMVYLQKENIIDESGMPKERFSAEFPKEGPSILRIQQVVRGDSAAYFCASSPRSPLHFGNGTRLTVT.

The rearrangement links TRBV27 to TRBJ1-1, with TRBD1 matching 8 bases. Germline CDR1 MNHEY, CDR2 SMNVEV (reference sequence). With 1 base clipped from V and 3 bases from J, the junction kept 4 bases outside the gene matches. This CDR3 contains 15 residues. The DNA of the CDR3 is TGTGCCAGCAGTTTATTGGACAGGGCGGACACTGAAGCTTTCTTT. This codes for CASSLLDRADTEAFF.

This rearrangement joins TRBV2 to TRBJ2-7; TRBD1 matches 9 bases. This CDR3 has 16 amino acids. Trimming removed 6 bases from V and 0 bases from J; junction bases left unmatched: 9. The germline V gene encodes CDR1 SNHLY and CDR2 FYNNEI. The CDR3 DNA follows: TGTGCCAGCAGGGGACAGGGATCTCCCAGCTCCTACGAGCAGTACTTC. Its translation: CASRGQGSPSSYEQYF.

This chain links TRBV7-9 with TRBJ2-1, with 9 nucleotides matching TRBD2. V was pared by 5 bases and J by 5 bases, with 7 bases of the junction left unmatched. In germline, CDR1 is SEHNR, CDR2 FQNEAQ (reference sequence). The CDR3 has 15 amino acids. CDR3 sequence: CASSDRLAVHNEQFF. The CDR3 DNA reads as TGTGCCAGCAGCGACCGACTAGCGGTTCACAATGAGCAGTTCTTC.

This clonotype showed up just once. The chain is built from TRBV15 and TRBJ2-3; 14 positions match TRBD2. This CDR3 has 18 amino acids. The germline CDR1 and CDR2 sequences are LNHNV and YYDKDF (reference sequence). V lost 4 bases to trimming and J lost 2 bases; unmatched junction nucleotides: 8. This CDR3 is CATSIERGLAGDTDTQYF. The CDR3 coding sequence is TGTGCCACCAGCATTGAGAGGGGACTAGCGGGAGACACAGATACGCAGTATTTT. The full variable domain, rest sourced from reference TRBV15 and TRBJ2-3, is DAMVIQNPRYQVTQFGKPVTLSCSQTLNHNVMYWYQQKSSQAPKLLFHYYDKDFNNEADTPDNFQSRRPNTSFCFLDIRSPGLGDTAMYLCATSIERGLAGDTDTQYFGPGTRLTVL.

A single count supports this clonotype. The chain uses TRBV15 and TRBJ1-1; weak D call: TRBD1 (6 bases). The CDR3 loop spans 17 amino acids. Per germline, CDR1 LNHNV and CDR2 YYDKDF (reference sequence). Deletions cut 5 bases from V and 0 bases from J, with 19 bases between. CDR3 loop: CATSGTSDSLMNTEAFF. The DNA for the CDR3 is TGTGCCACCAGCGGCACCTCGGACAGCCTGATGAACACTGAAGCTTTCTTT.

V usage is TRBV24-1 and J usage is TRBJ1-2; D is undetermined. Per germline, CDR1 KGHDR and CDR2 SFDVKD. CDR3 size: 11 residues. V shed 4 bases and J shed 4 bases, with 3 bases lying between them. CDR3 sequence reads: CATSDSYGYTF. CDR3 nucleotide sequence: TGTGCCACCAGTGACAGCTATGGCTACACCTTC.